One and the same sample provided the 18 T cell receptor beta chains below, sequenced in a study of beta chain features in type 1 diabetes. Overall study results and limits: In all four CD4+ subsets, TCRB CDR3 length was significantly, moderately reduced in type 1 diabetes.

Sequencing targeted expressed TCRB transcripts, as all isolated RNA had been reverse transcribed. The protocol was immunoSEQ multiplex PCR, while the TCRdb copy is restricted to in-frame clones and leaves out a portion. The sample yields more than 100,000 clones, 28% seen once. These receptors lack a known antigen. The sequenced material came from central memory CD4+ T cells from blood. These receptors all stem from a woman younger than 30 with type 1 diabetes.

CDR3 in amino acids: CASSFPGGTEAFF. The DNA of the CDR3 is TGTGCCAGCAGTTTTCCGGGGGGCACTGAAGCTTTCTTT. The chain links TRBV27 to TRBJ1-1; maybe TRBD1 (5 bases). The ends were cut back, 3 bases at V and 4 bases at J, with 9 bases in the middle. In germline, CDR1 is MNHEY, CDR2 SMNVEV (reference sequence). CDR3 size: 13 residues.

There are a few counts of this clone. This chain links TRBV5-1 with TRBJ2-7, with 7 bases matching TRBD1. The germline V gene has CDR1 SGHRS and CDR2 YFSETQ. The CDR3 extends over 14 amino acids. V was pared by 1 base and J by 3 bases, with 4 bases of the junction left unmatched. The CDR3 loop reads CASSLTGQSYEQYF. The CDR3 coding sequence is TGCGCCAGCAGCTTGACGGGACAGAGCTACGAGCAGTACTTC.

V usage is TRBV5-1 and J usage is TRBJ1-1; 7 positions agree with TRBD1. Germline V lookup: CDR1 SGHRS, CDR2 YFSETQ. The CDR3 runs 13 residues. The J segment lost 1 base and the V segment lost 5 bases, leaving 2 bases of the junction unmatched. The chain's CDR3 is CASRRTGNTEAFF. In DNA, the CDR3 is TGCGCCAGCAGACGGACAGGGAACACTGAAGCTTTCTTT.

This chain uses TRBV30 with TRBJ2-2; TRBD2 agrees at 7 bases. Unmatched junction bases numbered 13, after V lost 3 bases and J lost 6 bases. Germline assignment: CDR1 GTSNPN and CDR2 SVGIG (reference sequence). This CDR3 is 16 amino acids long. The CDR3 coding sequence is TGTGCCTGGAGCAACGCCTTGATCGCGGGAGCCGGGGAGCTGTTTTTT. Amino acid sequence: CAWSNALIAGAGELFF.

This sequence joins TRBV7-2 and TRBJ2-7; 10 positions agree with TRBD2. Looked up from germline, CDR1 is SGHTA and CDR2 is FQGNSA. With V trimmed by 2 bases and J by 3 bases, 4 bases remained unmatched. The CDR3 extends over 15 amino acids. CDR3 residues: CASSLTLAGDYEQYV. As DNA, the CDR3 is TGTGCCAGCAGCTTAACCCTAGCGGGAGACTACGAGCAGTACGTC.

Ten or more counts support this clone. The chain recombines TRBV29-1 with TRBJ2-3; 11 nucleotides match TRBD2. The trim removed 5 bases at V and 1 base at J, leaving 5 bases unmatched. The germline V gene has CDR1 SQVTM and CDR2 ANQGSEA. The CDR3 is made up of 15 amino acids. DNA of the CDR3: TGCAGCGTTCCCGGTAGCGGGGGGGGCACAGATACGCAGTATTTT. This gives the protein CSVPGSGGGTDTQYF.

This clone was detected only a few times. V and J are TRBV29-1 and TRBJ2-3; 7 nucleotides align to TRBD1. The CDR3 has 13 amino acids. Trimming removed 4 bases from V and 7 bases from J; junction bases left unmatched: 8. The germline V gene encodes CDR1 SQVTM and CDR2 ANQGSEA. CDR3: CSVGEGGTYTQYF. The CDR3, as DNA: TGCAGCGTTGGAGAAGGGGGCACCTATACGCAGTATTTT.

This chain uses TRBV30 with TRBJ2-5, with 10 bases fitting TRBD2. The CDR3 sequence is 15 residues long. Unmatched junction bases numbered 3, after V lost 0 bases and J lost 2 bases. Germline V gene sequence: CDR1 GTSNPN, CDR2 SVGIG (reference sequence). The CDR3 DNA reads TGTGCCTGGAGTGTGGGTAGCGGGAGGCAAGAGACCCAGTACTTC. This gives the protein CAWSVGSGRQETQYF.

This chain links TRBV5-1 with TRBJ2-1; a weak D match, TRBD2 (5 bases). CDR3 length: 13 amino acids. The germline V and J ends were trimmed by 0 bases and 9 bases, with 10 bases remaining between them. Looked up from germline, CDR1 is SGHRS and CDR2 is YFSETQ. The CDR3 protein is CASSLGWETEQFF. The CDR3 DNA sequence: TGCGCCAGCAGCTTGGGTTGGGAGACTGAGCAGTTCTTC.

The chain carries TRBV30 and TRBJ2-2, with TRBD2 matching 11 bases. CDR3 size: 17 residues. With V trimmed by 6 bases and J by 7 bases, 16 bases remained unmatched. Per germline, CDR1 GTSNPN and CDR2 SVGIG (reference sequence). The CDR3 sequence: CACRTSGFSGRVGELFF. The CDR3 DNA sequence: TGTGCCTGTCGGACTAGCGGGTTCTCCGGGCGTGTCGGGGAGCTGTTTTTT.

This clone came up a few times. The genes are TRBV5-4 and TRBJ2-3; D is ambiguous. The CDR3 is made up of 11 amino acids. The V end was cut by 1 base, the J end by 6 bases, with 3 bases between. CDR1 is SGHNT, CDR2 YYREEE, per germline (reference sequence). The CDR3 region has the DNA TGTGCCAGCAGCTTGAGCGATACGCAGTATTTT. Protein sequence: CASSLSDTQYF.

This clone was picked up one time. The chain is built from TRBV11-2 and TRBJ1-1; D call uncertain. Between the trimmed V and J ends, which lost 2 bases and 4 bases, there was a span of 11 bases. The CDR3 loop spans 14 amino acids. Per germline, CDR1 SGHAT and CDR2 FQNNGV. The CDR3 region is CASSLNTGSTEAFF. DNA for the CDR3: TGTGCCAGCAGCTTAAATACCGGTAGCACTGAAGCTTTCTTT.

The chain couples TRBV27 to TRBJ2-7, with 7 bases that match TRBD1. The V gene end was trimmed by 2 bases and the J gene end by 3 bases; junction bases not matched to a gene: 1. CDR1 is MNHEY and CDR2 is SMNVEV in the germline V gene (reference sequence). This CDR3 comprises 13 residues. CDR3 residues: CASSLGQVYEQYF. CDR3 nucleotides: TGTGCCAGCAGTTTAGGACAGGTCTACGAGCAGTACTTC.

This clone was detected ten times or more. This CDR3 is CASSPSGMGVGDTQYF. The CDR3 DNA reads as TGTGCCAGCAGCCCAAGCGGGATGGGTGTGGGAGATACGCAGTATTTT. The chain joins TRBV7-9 to TRBJ2-3; 7 nucleotides line up with TRBD2. Germline lookup yields CDR1 SEHNR and CDR2 FQNEAQ (reference sequence). This CDR3 has 16 amino acids. J lost 5 bases, V lost 5 bases, and 13 bases had no gene match.

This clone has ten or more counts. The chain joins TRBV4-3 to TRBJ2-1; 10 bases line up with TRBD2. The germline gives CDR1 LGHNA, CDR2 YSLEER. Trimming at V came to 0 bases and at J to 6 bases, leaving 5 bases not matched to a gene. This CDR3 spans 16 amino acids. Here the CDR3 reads CASSQDAASGSNEQFF. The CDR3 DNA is TGCGCCAGCAGCCAAGATGCCGCTAGCGGGAGCAATGAGCAGTTCTTC.

The CDR3 nucleotides are TGTGCCAGCTCACCACCGACTAGCGTGCAGAGCTCCTACAATGAGCAGTTCTTC. Its protein product is CASSPPTSVQSSYNEQFF. The chain joins TRBV18 to TRBJ2-1, with 8 bases aligning to TRBD2. With V trimmed by 0 bases and J by 0 bases, 7 bases remained unmatched. The CDR3 runs 18 residues. Germline lookup yields CDR1 KGHSH and CDR2 LQKENI.

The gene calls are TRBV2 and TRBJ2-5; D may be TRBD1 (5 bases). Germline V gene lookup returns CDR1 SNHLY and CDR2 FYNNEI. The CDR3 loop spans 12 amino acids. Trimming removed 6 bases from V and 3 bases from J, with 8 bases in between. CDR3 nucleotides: TGTGCCAGCAGGAAGACAGAAGAGACCCAGTACTTC. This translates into CASRKTEETQYF.

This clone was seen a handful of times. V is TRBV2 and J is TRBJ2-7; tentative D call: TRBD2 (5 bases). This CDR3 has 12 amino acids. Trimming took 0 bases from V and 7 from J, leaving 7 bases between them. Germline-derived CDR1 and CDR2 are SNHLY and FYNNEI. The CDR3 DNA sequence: TGTGCCAGCAGTGAAGCGAGGAGGGAGCAGTACGTC. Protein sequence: CASSEARREQYV.